These T cell receptor beta chains were read from a single sample in a study of blood T cells in healthy people across ages. TCRdb fed the 5' RACE reads into MiXCR, producing one record per CDR3 protein. The sample contains 1.5 million to 2 million distinct CDR3 sequences, around half of which appear only once. Sequenced sample: blood. The receptor source for this set is a woman between 40 and 55 years old in good health. The CDR3 runs from the conserved cysteine through the conserved F or W. D genes are given only for firm matches. Expanded clones get a size class; other rows say once, few or many, or leave the size out.

v_call: TRBV6-1; j_call: TRBJ2-5; d_call: -; clone_size: -; cdr3_nt: TGTGCCAGCACTGGACAATATGGGGTCGAGACCCAGTACTTC; cdr3_aa: CASTGQYGVETQYF
v_call: TRBV5-1; j_call: TRBJ2-3; d_call: TRBD2; clone_size: -; cdr3_nt: TGCGCCAGCAGGATCGCGGGGGGCAGACTAGATACGCAGTATTTT; cdr3_aa: CASRIAGGRLDTQYF
v_call: TRBV3-1; j_call: TRBJ2-1; d_call: -; clone_size: -; cdr3_nt: TGTGCCAGCAGCCCCATACGGGGGCTTAACAATGAGCAGTTCTTC; cdr3_aa: CASSPIRGLNNEQFF
v_call: TRBV6-2/TRBV6-3; j_call: TRBJ2-1; d_call: -; clone_size: -; cdr3_nt: TGTGCCAGCAGTTACATGAGACAGTCGTACAATGAGCAGTTCTTC; cdr3_aa: CASSYMRQSYNEQFF
v_call: TRBV7-2; j_call: TRBJ2-7; d_call: -; clone_size: -; cdr3_nt: TGTGCCAGCAATGAGGCGGGGTACGACGAGCAGTACTTC; cdr3_aa: CASNEAGYDEQYF
v_call: TRBV4-3; j_call: TRBJ2-7; d_call: TRBD2; clone_size: -; cdr3_nt: TGCGCCAGCAGCCAAGGCCTCGGGGGGGAAAGCTACGAGCAGTACTTC; cdr3_aa: CASSQGLGGESYEQYF
v_call: TRBV27; j_call: TRBJ2-7; d_call: -; clone_size: -; cdr3_nt: TGTGCCAGCGCCAAAGGGAGGTCTTGGGAGCAGTACTTC; cdr3_aa: CASAKGRSWEQYF
v_call: TRBV15; j_call: TRBJ1-3; d_call: -; clone_size: -; cdr3_nt: TGTGCCACCAGCAGAGATCAGCCGGGCTCTGGAAACACCATATATTTT; cdr3_aa: CATSRDQPGSGNTIYF
v_call: TRBV28; j_call: TRBJ2-4; d_call: -; clone_size: -; cdr3_nt: TGTGCCAGCAGTACCGTATTGTCAGAGCAGTACTTC; cdr3_aa: CASSTVLSEQYF
v_call: TRBV3-1; j_call: TRBJ2-4; d_call: -; clone_size: -; cdr3_nt: TGTGCCAGCAGCCAAGAGCGCATCTCCAAAAACATTCAGTACTTC; cdr3_aa: CASSQERISKNIQYF
v_call: TRBV28; j_call: TRBJ2-7; d_call: -; clone_size: once; cdr3_nt: TGTGCCAGCAGTTTTCCAGGGATCGACGAGCAGTACTTC; cdr3_aa: CASSFPGIDEQYF
v_call: TRBV6-1; j_call: TRBJ1-6; d_call: -; clone_size: -; cdr3_nt: TGTGCCAGCAGTCGACAGGCCGACTCGTATAATTCACCCCTCCACTTT; cdr3_aa: CASSRQADSYNSPLHF
v_call: TRBV7-9; j_call: TRBJ2-5; d_call: TRBD1; clone_size: -; cdr3_nt: TGTGCCAGCAGCCAGCCAGAAGGGACAGATCAAGAGACCCAGTACTTC; cdr3_aa: CASSQPEGTDQETQYF
v_call: TRBV12-3/TRBV12-4; j_call: TRBJ2-5; d_call: TRBD1; clone_size: many; cdr3_nt: TGTGCCAGCAGCAGACGACAGGGCAAGGAGACCCAGTACTTC; cdr3_aa: CASSRRQGKETQYF
v_call: TRBV4-2; j_call: TRBJ2-3; d_call: -; clone_size: -; cdr3_nt: TGTGCCAGCAGCCAAAATAAAGGGGATACGCAGTATTTT; cdr3_aa: CASSQNKGDTQYF
v_call: TRBV10-3; j_call: TRBJ1-1; d_call: TRBD1; clone_size: once; cdr3_nt: TGTGCCATCAGTGGGACAGGGGACCCAAACACTGAAGCTTTCTTT; cdr3_aa: CAISGTGDPNTEAFF
v_call: TRBV9; j_call: TRBJ2-3; d_call: TRBD2; clone_size: -; cdr3_nt: TGTGCCAGCAGCGTTACTAGCGGCTCTAGCTCAGATACGCAGTATTTT; cdr3_aa: CASSVTSGSSSDTQYF
v_call: TRBV5-1; j_call: TRBJ2-1; d_call: TRBD1; clone_size: once; cdr3_nt: TGCGCCAGCAGCTCAGGCCTAAGACAGGGCGGTGCAAACAATGAGCAGTTCTTC; cdr3_aa: CASSSGLRQGGANNEQFF
v_call: TRBV6-5; j_call: TRBJ2-7; d_call: TRBD1; clone_size: -; cdr3_nt: TGTGCCAGCAGCCCACAGGGGGACAGGGAACCCTACGAGCAGTACTTC; cdr3_aa: CASSPQGDREPYEQYF
v_call: TRBV4-3; j_call: TRBJ2-7; d_call: -; clone_size: -; cdr3_nt: TGCGCCAGCAGCCCCTCGCTGGCAGGCGCTAGCGAGCAGTACTTC; cdr3_aa: CASSPSLAGASEQYF
v_call: TRBV28; j_call: TRBJ1-5; d_call: -; clone_size: -; cdr3_nt: TGTGCCAGCAGTTCTTCCGGCCCCATCAATCAGCCCCAGCATTTT; cdr3_aa: CASSSSGPINQPQHF
v_call: TRBV29-1; j_call: TRBJ2-1; d_call: -; clone_size: few; cdr3_nt: TGCAGCGCCGAACCGGGACAAGACAATGAGCAGTTCTTC; cdr3_aa: CSAEPGQDNEQFF
v_call: TRBV27; j_call: TRBJ2-5; d_call: TRBD1; clone_size: -; cdr3_nt: TGTGCCAGCAGACGTATGGGGACAGGGGGCAAAGGGGAGACCCAGTACTTC; cdr3_aa: CASRRMGTGGKGETQYF
v_call: TRBV6-5; j_call: TRBJ1-1; d_call: -; clone_size: -; cdr3_nt: TGTGCCAGCAGTTACGGTGCAGGAGGCCTTGAAGCTTTCTTT; cdr3_aa: CASSYGAGGLEAFF
v_call: TRBV2; j_call: TRBJ2-4; d_call: -; clone_size: -; cdr3_nt: TGTGCCAGCGGATTAGGTTCCTGGGGCAAAAACATTCAGTACTTC; cdr3_aa: CASGLGSWGKNIQYF
v_call: TRBV12-3/TRBV12-4; j_call: TRBJ2-1; d_call: -; clone_size: few; cdr3_nt: TGTGCCAGCAGTTTAAGGGGCAGTTTTAATGAGCAGTTCTTC; cdr3_aa: CASSLRGSFNEQFF
v_call: TRBV7-2; j_call: TRBJ1-1; d_call: -; clone_size: -; cdr3_nt: TGTGCCAGCAGCTTAGCCGGACAGAACGCTGAAGCTTTCTTT; cdr3_aa: CASSLAGQNAEAFF
v_call: TRBV6-2/TRBV6-3; j_call: TRBJ2-7; d_call: -; clone_size: few; cdr3_nt: TGTGCCAGCAGTGGTCCGGGACGGGTGACCTACGAGCAGTACTTC; cdr3_aa: CASSGPGRVTYEQYF